This TCR beta chain is from a study of shared clonotypes between healthy human individuals. Researchers divided each subset's genomic DNA evenly across several immunoSEQ plates. DNA at roughly 0.2 ug, tens of thousands of T cell genomes, went into sorted-subset replicate PCRs. Profiled with immunoSEQ multiplex PCR; TCRdb holds only in-frame clones, not every one. Of roughly 76,000 clones listed, 62% are singletons. Each CD8 memory set brought CD45RO+ cells together with CCR7-negative CD45RA+ TemRA cells. The sequence was collected from a man aged 25 to 40 in good health. Sequenced: memory CD8+ T cells sorted from blood. Subset specified: CD45RO+ cells pooled with CCR7-negative TemRA cells.

The CDR3 DNA reads as TGTGCCAGCAGCTCGGCTAGCGGGGCCCAAGAGACCCAGTACTTC. As protein: CASSSASGAQETQYF. The genes are TRBV11-3 and TRBJ2-5, with 9 positions matching TRBD2. Germline CDR1 reads SGHNT; CDR2 reads YENEEA. The CDR3 has 15 amino acids. V lost 4 bases to trimming and J lost 1 base; unmatched junction nucleotides: 4.